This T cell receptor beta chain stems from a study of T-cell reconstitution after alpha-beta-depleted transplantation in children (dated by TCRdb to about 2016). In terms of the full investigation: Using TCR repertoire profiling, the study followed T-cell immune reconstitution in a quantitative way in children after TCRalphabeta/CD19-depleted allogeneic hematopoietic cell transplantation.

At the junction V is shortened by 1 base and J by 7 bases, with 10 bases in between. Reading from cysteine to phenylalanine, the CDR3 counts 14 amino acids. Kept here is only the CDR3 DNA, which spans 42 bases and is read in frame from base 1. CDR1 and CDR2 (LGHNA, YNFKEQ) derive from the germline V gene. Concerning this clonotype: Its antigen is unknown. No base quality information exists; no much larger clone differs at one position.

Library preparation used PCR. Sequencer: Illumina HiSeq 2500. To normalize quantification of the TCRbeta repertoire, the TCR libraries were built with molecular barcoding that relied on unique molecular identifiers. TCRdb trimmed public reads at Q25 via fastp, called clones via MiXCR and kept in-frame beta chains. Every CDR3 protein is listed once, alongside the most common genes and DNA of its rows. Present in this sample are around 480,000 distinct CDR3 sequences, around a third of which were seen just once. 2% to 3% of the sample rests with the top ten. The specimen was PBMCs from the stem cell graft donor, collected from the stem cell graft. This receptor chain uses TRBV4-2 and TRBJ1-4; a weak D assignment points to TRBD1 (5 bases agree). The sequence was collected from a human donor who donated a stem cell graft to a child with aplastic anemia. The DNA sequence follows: TGTGCCAGCAGCCAAGGAGAGGGGCGTGAAAAACTGTTTTTT. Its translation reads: CASSQGEGREKLFF.